These T cell receptor beta chains were read from a single sample in a study of cytomegalovirus exposure and HLA in healthy donors. Using immunoSEQ multiplex PCR, the repertoire was profiled, and TCRdb retains in-frame clones only, with some absent. The sample consists of hundreds of thousands of clones, about 90% of them appearing once. Input material: PBMCs. The receptors stem from a woman aged 18 to 35 in good health and CMV-seronegative. Both conserved end residues are part of each CDR3. A D gene is named only where the DNA matches it firmly. Size tells how often a clone was seen (once, few, many) or the class of an expanded clone, and some rows leave it out.

>TRBD1|.|TRBJ2-1|TRBV7-2|14
TGTGCCAGCAGCCCAAGCCGACAGGGGGTGGAGCAGTTCTTC
CASSPSRQGVEQFF
>.|once|TRBJ1-4|TRBV21-1|16
TGTGCCAGCACCTGCTACCTGGACAATACTTACGAAAAACTGTTTTTT
CASTCYLDNTYEKLFF
>.|few|TRBJ2-7|TRBV6-5|14
TGTGCCAGCAGTTCCACAGGGAGAAGCTACGAGCAGTACTTC
CASSSTGRSYEQYF
>.|.|TRBJ2-3|TRBV13|16
TGTGCCAGCAGCTTAGGCTACTCGACAGGCACAGATACGCAGTATTTT
CASSLGYSTGTDTQYF
>.|.|TRBJ2-7|TRBV5-6|14
TGTGCCAGCAGCCCGGGACAAAGCTGGTACGAGCAGTACTTC
CASSPGQSWYEQYF
>TRBD2|.|TRBJ2-1|TRBV7-3|15
TGTGCCAGCAGCCAAGCGGGGGGGCCCGGGAATGAGCAGTTCTTC
CASSQAGGPGNEQFF
>TRBD2|.|TRBJ2-1|TRBV5-1|16
TGCGCCAGCAGCTTGGCACTAGCGGGGGGGTACAATGAGCAGTTCTTC
CASSLALAGGYNEQFF
>.|.|TRBJ1-1|TRBV7-9|15
TGTGCCAGCCATGCCGGGGGTTTAGGAAACACTGAAGCTTTCTTT
CASHAGGLGNTEAFF
>.|few|TRBJ2-2|TRBV15|16
TGTGCCACCAGCAGAGATCGGCGGCCTGCGACGGGGGAGCTGTTTTTT
CATSRDRRPATGELFF
>TRBD1|.|TRBJ1-1|TRBV9|14
TGTGCCAGCAGCATTACAGGGGGGGCCGACGAAGCTTTCTTT
CASSITGGADEAFF
>.|.|TRBJ1-6|TRBV4-1|14
TGCGCCAGCAGCCAGGTCCCGGAGAATTCACCCCTCCACTTT
CASSQVPENSPLHF
>.|.|TRBJ1-1|TRBV7-9|12
TGTTCCAGCAGCTTAGTTGGAGATGAAGCTTTCTTT
CSSSLVGDEAFF
>.|.|TRBJ1-4|TRBV5-4|15
TGTGCCAGCAGCTCGAGTTTTGCAACTAATGAAAAACTGTTTTTT
CASSSSFATNEKLFF
>.|once|TRBJ1-6|TRBV7-9|12
TGTGCCAGCAGCTCACCCAGTTCACCCCTCCACTTT
CASSSPSSPLHF
>.|.|TRBJ2-2|TRBV6-1|17
TGTGCCAGCAGTGACATCGTAGGGCGGGGGAACACCGGGGAGCTGTTTTTT
CASSDIVGRGNTGELFF
>TRBD1|.|TRBJ1-5|TRBV4-1|14
TGCGCCAGCAGCCATACAGGGGATTATCAGCCCCAGCATTTT
CASSHTGDYQPQHF
>TRBD1|.|TRBJ2-7|TRBV7-8|15
TGTGCCAGCAGCGAAGTGGGACAGGGCCGCTACGAGCAGTACTTC
CASSEVGQGRYEQYF
>.|.|TRBJ1-5|TRBV2|18
TGTGCCAGCAGTGAGGGCAGGGGAGGGGTGGGAGGCAATCAGCCCCAGCATTTT
CASSEGRGGVGGNQPQHF
>.|.|TRBJ1-6|TRBV19|17
TGTGCCAGTAGCCTTGACTCCGGGACATTTTATAATTCACCCCTCCACTTT
CASSLDSGTFYNSPLHF
>TRBD2|.|TRBJ2-2|TRBV4-2|13
TGTGCCACGGGCGGGGGGGCCGCTGGGGAGCTGTTTTTT
CATGGGAAGELFF
>TRBD2|.|TRBJ2-3|TRBV2|15
TGTGCCAGCAGTCCCTCCGGGGGGAGCACAGATACGCAGTATTTT
CASSPSGGSTDTQYF
>TRBD1|.|TRBJ2-7|TRBV27|12
TGTGCCACGGGACAGCGCTCCTACGAGCAGTACTTC
CATGQRSYEQYF
>.|once|TRBJ2-2|TRBV7-6|16
TGTGCCAGCAGCTTAGCGATAAAAACAGGGTCCGGGGAGCTGTTTTTT
CASSLAIKTGSGELFF
>TRBD2|.|TRBJ2-3|TRBV2|18
TGTGCCAGCAGTGACCCCAGCGGGGCCTTTACTAGCACAGATACGCAGTATTTT
CASSDPSGAFTSTDTQYF
>TRBD2|.|TRBJ2-2|TRBV5-1|15
TGCGCCAGCAGCTTTAACGGGGGGGTCAACGGGGAGCTGTTTTTT
CASSFNGGVNGELFF
>TRBD1|.|TRBJ2-7|TRBV7-6|15
TGTGCCAGCAGCATAGGGGGCGCGTCAGTCTACGAGCAGTACTTC
CASSIGGASVYEQYF
>.|once|TRBJ1-2|TRBV7-9|12
TGTGCCAGCAGCCTTAGTCTCTATGGTTACACCTTC
CASSLSLYGYTF
>.|.|TRBJ2-7|TRBV20-1|11
TGCAGTGCTCCCGCTAGCGAAGAGCAGTACTTC
CSAPASEEQYF
>.|.|TRBJ1-5|TRBV6-1|15
TGTGCCAGCAGTGACCAAGGGGTCGCCAATCAGCCCCAGCATTTT
CASSDQGVANQPQHF
>.|.|TRBJ1-3|TRBV7-2|13
TGTGCCAGCGGCCCCAATTCTGGAAACACCATATATTTT
CASGPNSGNTIYF
>.|.|TRBJ1-1|TRBV19|13
TGTGCCACCTCAGGACAGCCAAACACTGAAGCTTTCTTT
CATSGQPNTEAFF
>TRBD1|.|TRBJ1-5|TRBV19|14
TGTGCCAGTAGTTCCGGGACAGAGAATCAGCCCCAGCATTTT
CASSSGTENQPQHF
>.|.|TRBJ1-3|TRBV9|15
TGTGCCAGCAGCGCCCAGGTCTTCTCTGGAAACACCATATATTTT
CASSAQVFSGNTIYF
>.|few|TRBJ1-1|TRBV5-6|15
TGTGCCAGCAGCGGAGACCTTAATCTGAACACTGAAGCTTTCTTT
CASSGDLNLNTEAFF
>.|.|TRBJ2-1|TRBV30|14
TGTGCCTGGAGTGTACAGGTCTCAGTCGATGAGCAGTTCTTC
CAWSVQVSVDEQFF
>.|.|TRBJ1-3|TRBV7-9|15
TGTTCCAGCAGCTTCAGCAGGTCTTCTGGAAACACCATATATTTT
CSSSFSRSSGNTIYF
>TRBD1|.|TRBJ1-4|TRBV14|12
TGTGCCAGCAGCAGGACAGGGGAAAAACTGTTTTTT
CASSRTGEKLFF
>TRBD2|.|TRBJ2-1|TRBV7-7|14
TGTGCTAGCGCACCTGCGGGGGTGAGCCTTGAGCAGTTCTTC
CASAPAGVSLEQFF
>TRBD1|.|TRBJ1-5|TRBV2|14
TGTGCCACGTCCTCGGACAGGAGCAATCAGCCCCAGCATTTT
CATSSDRSNQPQHF
>.|once|TRBJ2-7|TRBV30|11
TGTGCCTGGAGTGCTTACTACGAGCAGTACTTC
CAWSAYYEQYF
>.|.|TRBJ2-1|TRBV18|14
TGTGCCAGCTCACCGCAGCGAAACTACAATGAGCAGTTCTTC
CASSPQRNYNEQFF
>TRBD1|.|TRBJ1-3|TRBV6-5|15
TGTGCCAGCAGTTCCGGGACAGGGGGTCTGAACACCATATATTTT
CASSSGTGGLNTIYF
>.|.|TRBJ2-1|TRBV19|14
TGTGCCAGTAGTATGAAGGGGTTTAGTAATGAGCAGTTCTTC
CASSMKGFSNEQFF
>.|.|TRBJ1-2|TRBV20-1|10
TGCAGTGCCTATTTCGTAGGCTACACCTTC
CSAYFVGYTF
>TRBD1|.|TRBJ2-3|TRBV4-1|19
TGCGCCAGCAGCCCGTCCGGGACAGGTGGGTTCGTGGGCACAGATACGCAGTATTTT
CASSPSGTGGFVGTDTQYF
>.|few|TRBJ1-1|TRBV4-1|13
TGCGCCAGCAGCCCGCGGCAGGGTACTGAAGCTTTCTTT
CASSPRQGTEAFF
>.|.|TRBJ2-1|TRBV2|15
TGTGCCAGCAGTGACGACAGGAGCTCCTACAATGAGCAGTTCTTC
CASSDDRSSYNEQFF
>.|.|TRBJ2-5|TRBV6-5|12
TGTGCCAGCAGTCCTTCCGAAGAGACCCAGTACTTC
CASSPSEETQYF
>TRBD2|.|TRBJ2-1|TRBV7-9|16
TGTGCCAGCAGCTTACTAGCGGCGGGGCCTGGGAATGAGCAGTTCTTC
CASSLLAAGPGNEQFF
>.|.|TRBJ2-7|TRBV18|16
TGTGCCAGCTCACCATTCACCAACGGAGCTAACTACGAGCAGTACTTC
CASSPFTNGANYEQYF
>.|.|TRBJ1-3|TRBV13|15
TGTGCCAGCAGCCGACGGAGACCTTCTGGAAACACCATATATTTT
CASSRRRPSGNTIYF
>.|.|TRBJ2-3|TRBV5-1|14
TGCGCCAGCAGCGTTACTAGAGCATCAGATACGCAGTATTTT
CASSVTRASDTQYF
>TRBD1|.|TRBJ1-1|TRBV9|15
TGTGCCAGCAGCGTAGCAGGACAGGGGGACACTGAAGCTTTCTTT
CASSVAGQGDTEAFF
>.|.|TRBJ2-3|TRBV6-1|15
TGTGCCAGCAGTGAAGCGGCGGGGGCTGTAGATACGCAGTATTTT
CASSEAAGAVDTQYF
>.|.|TRBJ2-1|TRBV14|15
TGTGCCAGCAGCCACCCAGGGGAACTTAACAATGAGCAGTTCTTC
CASSHPGELNNEQFF
>.|.|TRBJ2-1|TRBV6-5|14
TGTGCCAGCAGTTTTGCACTAGCCTACAATGAGCAGTTCTTC
CASSFALAYNEQFF
>.|.|TRBJ2-7|TRBV15|15
TGTGCCACCAGCAGATTAGTGGGGGCTTCCTACGAGCAGTACTTC
CATSRLVGASYEQYF
>TRBD1|.|TRBJ1-1|TRBV7-6|15
TGTGCCAGCAGCTTAGCAGGGACAGGGTCTACTGAAGCTTTCTTT
CASSLAGTGSTEAFF
>.|.|TRBJ1-2|TRBV9|15
TGTGCCAGCAGCGTAGAGAGGGGGAATAACTATGGCTACACCTTC
CASSVERGNNYGYTF
>.|.|TRBJ1-2|TRBV5-1|15
TGCGCCAGCAGATCCAAGACAGGTGTTAACTATGGCTACACCTTC
CASRSKTGVNYGYTF